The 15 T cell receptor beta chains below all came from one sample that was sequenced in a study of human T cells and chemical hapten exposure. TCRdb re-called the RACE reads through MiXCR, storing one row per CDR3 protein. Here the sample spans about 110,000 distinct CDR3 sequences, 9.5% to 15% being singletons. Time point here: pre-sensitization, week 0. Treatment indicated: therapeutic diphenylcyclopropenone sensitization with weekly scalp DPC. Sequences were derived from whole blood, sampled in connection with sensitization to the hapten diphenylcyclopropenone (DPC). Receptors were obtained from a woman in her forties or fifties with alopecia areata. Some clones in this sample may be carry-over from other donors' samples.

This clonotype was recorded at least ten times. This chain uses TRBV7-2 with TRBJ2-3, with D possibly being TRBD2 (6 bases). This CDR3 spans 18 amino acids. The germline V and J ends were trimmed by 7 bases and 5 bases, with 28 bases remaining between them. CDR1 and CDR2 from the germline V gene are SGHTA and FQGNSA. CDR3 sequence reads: CASTPRGGRDPSGDTQYF. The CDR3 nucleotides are TGTGCCAGCACCCCCCGGGGCGGGCGGGACCCCTCGGGAGATACGCAGTATTTT.

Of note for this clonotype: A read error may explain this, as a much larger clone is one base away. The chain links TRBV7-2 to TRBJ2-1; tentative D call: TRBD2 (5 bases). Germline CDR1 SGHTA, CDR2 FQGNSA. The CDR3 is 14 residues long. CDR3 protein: CGSSRTGLMNEQFF. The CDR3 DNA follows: TGTGGCAGCAGCCGGACTGGCCTCATGAATGAGCAGTTCTTC. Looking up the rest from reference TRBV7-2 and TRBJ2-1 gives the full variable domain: GAGVSQSPSNKVTEKGKDVELRCDPISGHTALYWYRQSLGQGLEFLIYFQGNSAPDKSGLPSDRFSAERTGGSVSTLTIQRTQQEDSAVYLCGSSRTGLMNEQFFGPGTRLTVL.

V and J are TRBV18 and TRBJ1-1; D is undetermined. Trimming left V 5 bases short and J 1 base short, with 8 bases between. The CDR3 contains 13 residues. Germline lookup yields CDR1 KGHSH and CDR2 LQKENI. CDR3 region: CASSYARNTEAFF. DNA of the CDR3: TGTGCCAGCTCATATGCCCGGAACACTGAAGCTTTCTTT.

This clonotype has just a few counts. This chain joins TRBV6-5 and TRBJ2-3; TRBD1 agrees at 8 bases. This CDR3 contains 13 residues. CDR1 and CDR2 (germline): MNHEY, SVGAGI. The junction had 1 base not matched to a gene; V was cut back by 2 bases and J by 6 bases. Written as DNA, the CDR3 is TGTGCCAGCAGTTACCAGGGGGCTGATACGCAGTATTTT. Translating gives CASSYQGADTQYF.

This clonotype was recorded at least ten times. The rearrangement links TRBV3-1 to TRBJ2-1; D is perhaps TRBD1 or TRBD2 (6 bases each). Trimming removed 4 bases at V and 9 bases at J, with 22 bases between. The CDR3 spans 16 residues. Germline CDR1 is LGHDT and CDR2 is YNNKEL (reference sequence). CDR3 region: CASSPTWGAGSSEQFF. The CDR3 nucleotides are TGTGCCAGCAGCCCAACTTGGGGGGCCGGATCCAGTGAGCAGTTCTTC.

Here the CDR3 DNA reads TGTGCCAGCAGTCAACTAGCGGGGGCTGTCACAGATACGCAGTATTTT. Its protein is CASSQLAGAVTDTQYF. This chain joins TRBV28 and TRBJ2-3; 11 bases fit TRBD2. Germline lookup yields CDR1 MDHEN and CDR2 SYDVKM. The CDR3 is made up of 16 amino acids. V dropped 5 bases and J dropped 2; count of bases not matched to a gene: 6.

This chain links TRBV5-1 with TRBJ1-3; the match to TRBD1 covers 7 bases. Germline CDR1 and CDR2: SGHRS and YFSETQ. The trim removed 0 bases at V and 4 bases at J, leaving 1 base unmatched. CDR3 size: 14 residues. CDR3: CASSLATGGNTIYF. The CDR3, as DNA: TGCGCCAGCAGCTTGGCGACAGGGGGAAACACCATATATTTT.

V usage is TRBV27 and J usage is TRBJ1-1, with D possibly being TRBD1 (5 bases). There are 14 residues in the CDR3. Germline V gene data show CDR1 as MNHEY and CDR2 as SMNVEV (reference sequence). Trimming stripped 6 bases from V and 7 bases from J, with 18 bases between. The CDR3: CASSRHGGVDEAFF. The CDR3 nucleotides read TGTGCCAGCAGCAGGCATGGGGGTGTCGATGAAGCTTTCTTT.

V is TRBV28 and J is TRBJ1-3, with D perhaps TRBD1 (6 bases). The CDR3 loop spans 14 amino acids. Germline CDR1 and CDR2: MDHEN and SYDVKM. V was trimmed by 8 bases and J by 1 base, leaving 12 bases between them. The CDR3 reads CASGRGSSGNTIYF. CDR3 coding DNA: TGTGCCAGCGGCAGGGGAAGTTCTGGAAACACCATATATTTT. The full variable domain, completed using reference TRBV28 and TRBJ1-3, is DVKVTQSSRYLVKRTGEKVFLECVQDMDHENMFWYRQDPGLGLRLIYFSYDVKMKEKGDIPEGYSVSREKKERFSLILESASTNQTSMYLCASGRGSSGNTIYFGEGSWLTVV.

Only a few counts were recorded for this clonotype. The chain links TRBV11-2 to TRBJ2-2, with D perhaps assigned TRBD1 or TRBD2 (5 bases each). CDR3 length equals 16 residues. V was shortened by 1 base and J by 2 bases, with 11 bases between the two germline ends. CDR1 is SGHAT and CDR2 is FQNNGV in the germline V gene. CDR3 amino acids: CASSLGGPLNTGELFF. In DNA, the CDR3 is TGTGCCAGCAGCTTAGGGGGACCGCTCAACACCGGGGAGCTGTTTTTT.

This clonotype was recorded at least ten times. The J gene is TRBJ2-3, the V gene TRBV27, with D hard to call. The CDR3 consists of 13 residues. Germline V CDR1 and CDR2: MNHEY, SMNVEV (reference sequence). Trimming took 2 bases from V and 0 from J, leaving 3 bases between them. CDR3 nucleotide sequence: TGTGCCAGCAGTTTAAGGAGCACAGATACGCAGTATTTT. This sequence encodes CASSLRSTDTQYF.

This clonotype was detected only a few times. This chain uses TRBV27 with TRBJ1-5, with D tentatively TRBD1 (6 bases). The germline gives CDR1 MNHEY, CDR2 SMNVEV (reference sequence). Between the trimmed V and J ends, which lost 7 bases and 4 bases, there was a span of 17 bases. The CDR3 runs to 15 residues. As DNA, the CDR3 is TGTGCCAGCACCTTGAGTGGGGGCGGAAATCAGCCCCAGCATTTT. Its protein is CASTLSGGGNQPQHF.

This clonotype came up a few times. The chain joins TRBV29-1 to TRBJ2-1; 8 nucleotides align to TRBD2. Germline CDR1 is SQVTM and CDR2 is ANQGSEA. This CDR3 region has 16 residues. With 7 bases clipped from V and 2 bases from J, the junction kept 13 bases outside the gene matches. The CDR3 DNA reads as TGCAGCGCCGAGATTTCAGCGGGAGTGACCTACAATGAGCAGTTCTTC. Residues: CSAEISAGVTYNEQFF.

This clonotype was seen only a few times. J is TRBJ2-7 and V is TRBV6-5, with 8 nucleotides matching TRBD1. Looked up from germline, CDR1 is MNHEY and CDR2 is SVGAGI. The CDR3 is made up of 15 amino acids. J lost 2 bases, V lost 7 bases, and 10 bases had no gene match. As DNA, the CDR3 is TGTGCCAGCACGCCCGGAGGACAGGGAGCCTACGAGCAGTACTTC. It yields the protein CASTPGGQGAYEQYF.

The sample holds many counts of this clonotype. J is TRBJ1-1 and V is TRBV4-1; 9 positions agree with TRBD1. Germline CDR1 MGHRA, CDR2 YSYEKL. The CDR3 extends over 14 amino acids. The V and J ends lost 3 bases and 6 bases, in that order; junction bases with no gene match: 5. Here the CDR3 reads CASSHPTGGSEAFF. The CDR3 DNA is TGCGCCAGCAGCCACCCGACAGGGGGATCTGAAGCTTTCTTT.